This TCR beta chain came from a study of cytomegalovirus exposure and HLA in healthy donors. About the research overall: A later analysis reported the same platform for the roughly 110 validation repertoires and the 500 to 750 first-cohort repertoires.

From the roughly 110-subject validation cohort, which was separate from the roughly 700-subject first cohort, the donors were drawn. Study findings and constraints: Subsequent analysis found a tendency for first-cohort TCR clusters to co-occur within the 100 to 150 validation repertoires. A few CMV-associated chains were confirmed in vitro to be specific for CMV antigens.

For this clone: Its antigen is not known.

The data were produced by immunoSEQ multiplex PCR, yet TCRdb's version contains in-frame clones alone and is incomplete. This sample has a few hundred thousand clones; roughly 90% occur once, and the top ten carry 0.92%. This clonotype was sampled from a woman younger than 35 in good health and CMV-seronegative. The sample taken for sequencing was PBMCs.

CDR3: CASNRQFYNEQFF. CDR3 in DNA: TGTGCCAGCAACAGACAGTTCTACAATGAGCAGTTCTTC. The chain joins TRBV13 to TRBJ2-1; possibly TRBD1 for D (5 bases). The V gene lost 7 bases and the J gene lost 3 bases, with 10 bases spanning the gap. Germline V gene lookup returns CDR1 PRHDT and CDR2 FYEKMQ (reference sequence). The CDR3 consists of 13 residues.